This T cell receptor beta chain was recovered during a study of blood T cell repertoires in COVID-19. The assay was immunoSEQ multiplex PCR, and TCRdb's table has in-frame clones only and misses some. The sample gives 150,000 to 200,000 clones, 80% to 90% of which show up once; less than 3% is in the top ten. The CDR3 extends over 13 amino acids. Trimming cost V 1 base and J 6 bases, with 8 bases left between them. Per germline, CDR1 SGDLS and CDR2 YYNGEE. V gene TRBV9 combines with J gene TRBJ2-1; weak D call: TRBD2 (6 bases). The sequencing sample was made of peripheral blood. This TCR was recovered from a man aged 60-69 years with acute or convalescent COVID-19. As DNA, the CDR3 is TGTGCCAGCAGCGTATTCGGGGGCAATGAGCAGTTCTTC. It specifies CASSVFGGNEQFF.